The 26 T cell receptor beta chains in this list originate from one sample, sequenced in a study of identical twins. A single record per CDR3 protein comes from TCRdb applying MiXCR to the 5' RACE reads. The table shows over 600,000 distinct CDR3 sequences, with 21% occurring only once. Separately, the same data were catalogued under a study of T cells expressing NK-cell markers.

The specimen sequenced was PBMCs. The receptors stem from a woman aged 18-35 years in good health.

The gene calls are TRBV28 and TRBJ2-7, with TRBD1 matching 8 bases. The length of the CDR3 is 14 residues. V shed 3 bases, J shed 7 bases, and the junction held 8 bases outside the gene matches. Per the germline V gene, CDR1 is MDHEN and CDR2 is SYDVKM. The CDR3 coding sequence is TGTGCCAGCAGTTTTGGCCAGGGGGCGCGGGAGCAGTACTTC. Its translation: CASSFGQGAREQYF.

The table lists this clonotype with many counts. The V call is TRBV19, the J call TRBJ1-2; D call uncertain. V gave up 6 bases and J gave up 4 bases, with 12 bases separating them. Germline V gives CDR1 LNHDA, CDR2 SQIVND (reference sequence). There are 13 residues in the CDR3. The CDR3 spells CASRPGPGYGYTF. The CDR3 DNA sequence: TGTGCCAGTAGGCCCGGGCCCGGCTATGGCTACACCTTC.

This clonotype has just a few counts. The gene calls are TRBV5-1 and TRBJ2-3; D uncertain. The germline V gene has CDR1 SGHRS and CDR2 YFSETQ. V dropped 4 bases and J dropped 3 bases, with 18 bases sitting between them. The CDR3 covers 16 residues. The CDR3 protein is CASSRGTLSLTDTQYF. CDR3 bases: TGCGCCAGCAGCCGAGGCACGCTATCGTTGACAGATACGCAGTATTTT.

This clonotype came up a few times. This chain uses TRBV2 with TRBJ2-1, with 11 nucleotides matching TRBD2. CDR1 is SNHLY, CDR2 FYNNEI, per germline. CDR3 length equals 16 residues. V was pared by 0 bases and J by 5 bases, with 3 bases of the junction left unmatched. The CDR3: CASSEALGLADNEQFF. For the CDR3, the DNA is TGTGCCAGCAGTGAAGCCTTGGGACTAGCGGACAATGAGCAGTTCTTC.

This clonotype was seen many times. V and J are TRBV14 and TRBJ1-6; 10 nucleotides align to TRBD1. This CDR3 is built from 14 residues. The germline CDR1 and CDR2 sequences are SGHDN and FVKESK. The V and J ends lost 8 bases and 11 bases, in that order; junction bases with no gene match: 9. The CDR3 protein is CASSATGGSPPLHF. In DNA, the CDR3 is TGTGCCAGCTCCGCGACAGGGGGCTCTCCACCCCTCCACTTT.

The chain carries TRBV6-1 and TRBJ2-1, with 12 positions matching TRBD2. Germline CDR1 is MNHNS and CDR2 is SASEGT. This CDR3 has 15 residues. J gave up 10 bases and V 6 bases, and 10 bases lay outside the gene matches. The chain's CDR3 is CASSGTSGGLREQFF. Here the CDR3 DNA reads TGTGCCAGCAGCGGCACTAGCGGGGGGTTGAGGGAGCAGTTCTTC.

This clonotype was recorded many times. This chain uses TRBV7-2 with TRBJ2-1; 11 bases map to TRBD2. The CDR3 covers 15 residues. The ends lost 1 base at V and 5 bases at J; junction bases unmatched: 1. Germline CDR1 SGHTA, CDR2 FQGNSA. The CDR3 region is CASSLGGLADNEQFF. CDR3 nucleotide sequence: TGTGCCAGCAGCTTAGGGGGACTAGCGGACAATGAGCAGTTCTTC.

CDR3 DNA: TGTGCCAGCAGCCAAGGGACTAGCGGGGTCACAGATACGCAGTATTTT. Translating gives CASSQGTSGVTDTQYF. The chain has TRBV4-2 and TRBJ2-3; 12 bases are a match to TRBD2. The CDR3 is 16 residues long. The V gene end was trimmed by 1 base and the J gene end by 2 bases; junction bases not matched to a gene: 1. Germline CDR1 and CDR2: LGHNA and YNFKEQ.

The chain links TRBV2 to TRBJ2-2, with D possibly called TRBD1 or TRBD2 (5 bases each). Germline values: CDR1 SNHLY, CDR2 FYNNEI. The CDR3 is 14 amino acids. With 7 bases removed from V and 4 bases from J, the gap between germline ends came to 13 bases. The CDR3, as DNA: TGTGCCAGCATTTGGCAGGGACCCACCGGGGAGCTGTTTTTT. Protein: CASIWQGPTGELFF.

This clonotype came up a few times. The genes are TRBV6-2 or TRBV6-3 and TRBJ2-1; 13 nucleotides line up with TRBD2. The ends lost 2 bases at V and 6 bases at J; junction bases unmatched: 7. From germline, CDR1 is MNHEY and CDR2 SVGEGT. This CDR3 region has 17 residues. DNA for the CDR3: TGTGCCAGCAGTTACAAGACTAGCGGGAGGACGACCAATGAGCAGTTCTTC. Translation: CASSYKTSGRTTNEQFF.

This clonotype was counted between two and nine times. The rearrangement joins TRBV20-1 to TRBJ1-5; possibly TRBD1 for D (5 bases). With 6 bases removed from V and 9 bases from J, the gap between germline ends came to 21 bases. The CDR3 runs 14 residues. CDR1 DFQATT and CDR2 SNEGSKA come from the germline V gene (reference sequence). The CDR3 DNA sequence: TGCAGTGCAGGGGCCGGGACGGCGAAGGGGCCCCAGCATTTT. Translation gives CSAGAGTAKGPQHF.

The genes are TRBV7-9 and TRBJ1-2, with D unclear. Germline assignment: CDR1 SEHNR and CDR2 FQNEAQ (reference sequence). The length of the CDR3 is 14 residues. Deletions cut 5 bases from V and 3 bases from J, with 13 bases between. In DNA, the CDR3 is TGTGCCAGCAGCCCGTGGGGTGGAGACTATGGCTACACCTTC. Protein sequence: CASSPWGGDYGYTF.

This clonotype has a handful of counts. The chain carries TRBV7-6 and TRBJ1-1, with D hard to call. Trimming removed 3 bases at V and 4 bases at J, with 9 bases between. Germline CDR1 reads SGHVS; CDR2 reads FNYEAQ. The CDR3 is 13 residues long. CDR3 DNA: TGTGCCAGCAGCTTGGACCCGGGCACTGAAGCTTTCTTT. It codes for CASSLDPGTEAFF. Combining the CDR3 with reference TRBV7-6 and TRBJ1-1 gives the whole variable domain GAGVSQSPRYKVTKRGQDVALRCDPISGHVSLYWYRQALGQGPEFLTYFNYEAQQDKSGLPNDRFSAERPEGSISTLTIQRTEQRDSAMYRCASSLDPGTEAFFGQGTRLTVV.

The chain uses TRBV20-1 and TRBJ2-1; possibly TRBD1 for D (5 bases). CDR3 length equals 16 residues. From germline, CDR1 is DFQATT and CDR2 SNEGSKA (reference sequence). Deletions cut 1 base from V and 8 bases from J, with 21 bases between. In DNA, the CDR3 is TGCAGTGCTAGAGTCGGCAGGGCCATTGCCTGGGATGAGCAGTTCTTC. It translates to CSARVGRAIAWDEQFF.

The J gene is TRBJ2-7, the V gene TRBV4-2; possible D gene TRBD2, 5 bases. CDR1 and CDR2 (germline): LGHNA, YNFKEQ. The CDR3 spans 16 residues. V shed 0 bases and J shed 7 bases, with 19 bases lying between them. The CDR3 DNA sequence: TGTGCCAGCAGCCAAGATACCCGGGGTACGGGCCGGGAGCAGTACTTC. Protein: CASSQDTRGTGREQYF.

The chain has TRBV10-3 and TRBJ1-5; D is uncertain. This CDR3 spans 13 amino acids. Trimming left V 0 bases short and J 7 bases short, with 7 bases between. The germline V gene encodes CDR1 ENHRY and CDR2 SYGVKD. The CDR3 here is CAISESWAQPQHF. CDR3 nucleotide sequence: TGTGCCATCAGTGAGTCGTGGGCGCAGCCCCAGCATTTT.

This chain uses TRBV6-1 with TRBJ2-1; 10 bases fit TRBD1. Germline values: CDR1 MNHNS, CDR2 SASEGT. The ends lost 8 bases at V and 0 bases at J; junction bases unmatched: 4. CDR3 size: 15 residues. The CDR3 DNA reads TGTGCCAGCCGGACAGGGGGGAGCTCCTACAATGAGCAGTTCTTC. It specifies CASRTGGSSYNEQFF.

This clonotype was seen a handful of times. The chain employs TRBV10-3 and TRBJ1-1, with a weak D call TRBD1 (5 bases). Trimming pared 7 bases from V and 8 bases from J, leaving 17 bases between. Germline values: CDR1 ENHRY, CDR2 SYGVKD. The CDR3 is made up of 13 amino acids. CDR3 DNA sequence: TGTGCCATCATGCAGGGACCAACGGGGGAAGCTTTCTTT. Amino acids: CAIMQGPTGEAFF.

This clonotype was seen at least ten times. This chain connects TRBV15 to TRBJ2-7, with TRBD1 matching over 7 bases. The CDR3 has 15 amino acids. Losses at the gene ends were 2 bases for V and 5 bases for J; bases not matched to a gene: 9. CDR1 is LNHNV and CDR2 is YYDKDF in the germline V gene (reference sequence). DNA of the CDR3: TGTGCCACCAGCAGAACGACAGGGTTTGAAAACGAGCAGTACTTC. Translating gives CATSRTTGFENEQYF.

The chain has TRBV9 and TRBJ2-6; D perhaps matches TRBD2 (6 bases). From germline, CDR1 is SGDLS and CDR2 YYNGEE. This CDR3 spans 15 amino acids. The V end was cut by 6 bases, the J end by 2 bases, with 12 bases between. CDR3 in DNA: TGTGCCAGCACCTATGGCGGGGCTGGGGCCAACGTCCTGACTTTC. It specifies CASTYGGAGANVLTF.

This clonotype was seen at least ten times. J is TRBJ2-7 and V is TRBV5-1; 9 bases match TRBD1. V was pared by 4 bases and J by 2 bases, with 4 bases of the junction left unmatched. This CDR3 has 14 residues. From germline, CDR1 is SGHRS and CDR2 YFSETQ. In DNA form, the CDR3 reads TGCGCCAGCAGCGCCGGGACAGGGCCCTACGAGCAGTACTTC. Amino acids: CASSAGTGPYEQYF.

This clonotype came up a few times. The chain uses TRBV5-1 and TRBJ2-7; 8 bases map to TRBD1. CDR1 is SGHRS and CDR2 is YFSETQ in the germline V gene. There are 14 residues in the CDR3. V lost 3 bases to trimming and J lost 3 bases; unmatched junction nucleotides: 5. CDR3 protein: CASSSGDRSYEQYF. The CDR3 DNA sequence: TGCGCCAGCAGCTCTGGGGACAGGAGCTACGAGCAGTACTTC.

This chain's CDR3 is CSGVRRELGETQYF. CDR3 in DNA: TGCAGTGGAGTCCGGCGGGAGCTGGGGGAGACCCAGTACTTC. The V gene is TRBV20-1, the J gene TRBJ2-5; 7 bases map to TRBD2. Germline V CDR1 and CDR2: DFQATT, SNEGSKA (reference sequence). This CDR3 is 14 amino acids long. V was pared by 7 bases and J by 5 bases, with 13 bases of the junction left unmatched.

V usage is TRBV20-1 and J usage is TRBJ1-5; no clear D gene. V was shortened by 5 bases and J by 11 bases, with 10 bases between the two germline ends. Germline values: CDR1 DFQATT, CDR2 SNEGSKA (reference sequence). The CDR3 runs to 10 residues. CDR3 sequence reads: CSAYNQAQHF. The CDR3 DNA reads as TGCAGTGCTTATAATCAAGCCCAGCATTTT.

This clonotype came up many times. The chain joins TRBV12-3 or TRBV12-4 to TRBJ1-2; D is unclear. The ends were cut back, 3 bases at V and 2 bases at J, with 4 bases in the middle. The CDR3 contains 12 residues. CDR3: CASSFGNYGYTF. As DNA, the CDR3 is TGTGCCAGCAGTTTCGGGAACTATGGCTACACCTTC.

In DNA, the CDR3 is TGCAGTGCTGCCCCTAGGCGGGTCGAGCTAACCTACGAGCAGTACTTC. It specifies CSAAPRRVELTYEQYF. This chain joins TRBV20-1 and TRBJ2-7; possibly TRBD2 for D (5 bases). From germline, CDR1 is DFQATT and CDR2 SNEGSKA (reference sequence). V lost 5 bases and J 2 bases, leaving 22 bases between the germline ends. This CDR3 is built from 16 residues.